These T cell receptor beta chains were read from a single sample in a study of breast tumors, draining lymph nodes, adjacent tissues. Each CDR3 protein gets one entry after TCRdb re-called the multiplex PCR reads with MiXCR. This sample has some 130,000 distinct CDR3 sequences, with 21% found just once. The sample comprised axillary lymph node tissue. These receptor sequences come from a female donor with breast cancer. Some clones in this sample may be carry-over from other donors' samples. The CDR3 runs from the conserved cysteine through the conserved F or W. The D gene is left open where the match is weak. For some rows the clone size is stated as once, few or many, or as a class when expanded; others skip it.

j_gene | len | v_gene | abundance | d_gene | CDR3nt | CDR3aa
TRBJ2-1 | 14 | TRBV5-1 | many | - | TGCGCCAGCAGCTTCGGACCCGGGTTCAATGAGCAGTTCTTC | CASSFGPGFNEQFF
TRBJ2-3 | 14 | TRBV7-9 | many | - | TGTGCCAGCAGCCCGGCCTCTAGCACAGATACGCAGTATTTT | CASSPASSTDTQYF
TRBJ1-5 | 14 | TRBV20-1 | many | - | TGCAGTGCTAGAGGGGACACTAGCAATCAGCCCCAGCATTTT | CSARGDTSNQPQHF
TRBJ2-5 | 18 | TRBV11-2 | - | TRBD2 | TGTGCCAGCAGCGCCCGGACTAGCGGGGTTCCCTTCCAAGAGACCCAGTACTTC | CASSARTSGVPFQETQYF
TRBJ2-1 | 19 | TRBV4-1 | many | TRBD2 | TGCGCCAGCAGCCAAAGACTAGCGGGAGTCGTACGTAAGGACAATGAGCAGTTCTTC | CASSQRLAGVVRKDNEQFF
TRBJ1-6 | 14 | TRBV5-6 | many | - | TGTGCCAGCAGCTTCGGGGTGTATAATTCACCCCTCCACTTT | CASSFGVYNSPLHF
TRBJ1-4 | 16 | TRBV6-6 | many | - | TGTGCCAGCAGATCAACCCGACAGGAACACAATGAAAAACTGTTTTTT | CASRSTRQEHNEKLFF
TRBJ1-4 | 15 | TRBV4-1 | many | - | TGCGCCAGCAGCTTAACTGGGACAACTAATGAAAAACTGTTTTTT | CASSLTGTTNEKLFF
TRBJ2-1 | 15 | TRBV20-1 | many | TRBD1 | TGCAGTGCTAGAGATCACATTCCCCCAGGGGGTGAGCAGTTCTTC | CSARDHIPPGGEQFF
TRBJ2-7 | 14 | TRBV27 | - | - | TGTGCCAGCAGGACCCTCCCTGGGAGCTCCGAGCAGTACTTC | CASRTLPGSSEQYF
TRBJ1-6 | 15 | TRBV6-4 | many | TRBD1 | TGTGCCAGCAGTGACACGGACAGGAGGGATTCACCCCTCCACTTT | CASSDTDRRDSPLHF
TRBJ2-1 | 16 | TRBV28 | - | TRBD1 | TGTGCCAGCAGTTTGCACAGGGGAAACTCCTACAATGAGCAGTTCTTC | CASSLHRGNSYNEQFF
TRBJ2-7 | 13 | TRBV10-3 | - | - | TGTGCCATCAGTGCACAGGGCGGGGGCGAGCAGTACTTC | CAISAQGGGEQYF
TRBJ2-7 | 13 | TRBV2 | many | - | TGTGCCAGCAGCCCTCCTGGGGGAGCCGAGCAGTACTTC | CASSPPGGAEQYF
TRBJ2-7 | 12 | TRBV3-1 | many | - | TGTGCCAGCAGCCAAGTCAGTATGGAGCAGTACTTC | CASSQVSMEQYF
TRBJ2-1 | 16 | TRBV7-9 | many | - | TGTGCCAGCAGCTTAGGGTACGGGGGCACGGGGAATGAGCAGTTCTTC | CASSLGYGGTGNEQFF
TRBJ1-2 | 13 | TRBV19 | - | - | TGTGCCAGTAGTATGGGGCAGGGGTATGGCTACACCTTC | CASSMGQGYGYTF
TRBJ2-6 | 15 | TRBV7-6 | many | - | TGTGCCAGCAGCTTTTTCGGGGCTGGGGCCAACGTCCTGACTTTC | CASSFFGAGANVLTF
TRBJ2-2 | 15 | TRBV18 | - | TRBD1 | TGTGCCAGCCCACCGGGACAGGTGAGCACCGGGGAGCTGTTTTTT | CASPPGQVSTGELFF
TRBJ2-1 | 12 | TRBV7-2 | many | - | TGTGCCAGCGTCGGGGTTGCGGCTGAGCAGTTCTTC | CASVGVAAEQFF
TRBJ2-3 | 13 | TRBV20-1 | many | - | TGCAGTGCTGGCCCAAACAACACAGATACGCAGTATTTT | CSAGPNNTDTQYF
TRBJ1-2 | 10 | TRBV11-2 | many | TRBD1 | TGTGCCTCAGGGGGGTATGGCTACACCTTC | CASGGYGYTF
TRBJ2-1 | 12 | TRBV20-1 | many | - | TGCAGTGCTAACCGACTGAACAATGAGCAGTTCTTC | CSANRLNNEQFF
TRBJ2-5 | 13 | TRBV6-6 | many | - | TGTGCCAGTTTTACGGGGCGCCAAGAGACCCAGTACTTC | CASFTGRQETQYF
TRBJ2-1 | 17 | TRBV6-5 | many | - | TGTGCCAGCAGTTCCCCAGGGTTCGCAAGCTCCTACAATGAGCAGTTCTTC | CASSSPGFASSYNEQFF
TRBJ2-1 | 16 | TRBV20-1 | many | TRBD2 | TGCAGTGCTATACTAGCGGGAGGCGTGGGTTACAATGAGCAGTTCTTC | CSAILAGGVGYNEQFF
TRBJ2-5 | 10 | TRBV25-1 | many | - | TGTGCCAGCAGCGCTGGGGCCCAGTACTTC | CASSAGAQYF
TRBJ1-5 | 14 | TRBV5-1 | many | - | TGCGCCAGCAGCCCAGAGGGGGGGTGGCAGCCCCAGCATTTT | CASSPEGGWQPQHF
TRBJ1-4 | 15 | TRBV5-4 | many | - | TGTGCCAGCAGCCAGCAGCGGGAGCAGAATGAAAAACTGTTTTTT | CASSQQREQNEKLFF
TRBJ1-5 | 14 | TRBV3-1 | few | - | TGTGCCAGCAGCAGGGCAGGGACCAATCAGCCCCAGCATTTT | CASSRAGTNQPQHF
TRBJ2-6 | 17 | TRBV27 | many | - | TGTGCCAGCAGTTTAAGGGCAGGGACTTCTGGGGCCAACGTCCTGACTTTC | CASSLRAGTSGANVLTF
TRBJ2-7 | 12 | TRBV28 | many | - | TGTGCCAGTCAGGACAACGCCTACGAGCAGTACTTC | CASQDNAYEQYF
TRBJ2-5 | 14 | TRBV5-6 | many | - | TGTGCCAGCAGCTTGTCTTGGGCTCAAGAGACCCAGTACTTC | CASSLSWAQETQYF